This entry lists 13 T cell receptor beta chains sequenced from one sample in a study of blood T cell repertoires in COVID-19. Clones were read by immunoSEQ multiplex PCR, and TCRdb kept only the in-frame ones, dropping some. The sample includes over 130,000 clones, 80% to 90% of them seen just once. Material for sequencing was PBMCs or T cells enriched from blood (not recorded which). Receptors originate from a woman in her fifties or sixties with acute COVID-19.

The J gene is TRBJ2-7, the V gene TRBV3-1 (or the pseudogene TRBV3-2); 9 bases align to TRBD2. J was trimmed by 2 bases and V by 0 bases; bases with no gene match: 5. Germline-derived CDR1 and CDR2 are LGHDT and YNNKEL (reference sequence). The CDR3 has 16 amino acids. Here the CDR3 reads CASSQDLIAGAYEQYF. The DNA for the CDR3 is TGTGCCAGCAGCCAAGATCTGATAGCGGGAGCCTACGAGCAGTACTTC.

The chain employs TRBV12-5 and TRBJ1-3, with D uncertain. The CDR3 is made up of 15 amino acids. The ends were cut back, 7 bases at V and 0 bases at J, with 13 bases in the middle. Germline V gene lookup returns CDR1 LGHNT and CDR2 FRNRAP. The CDR3 region has the DNA TGTGCTAGTGAGGACTACGGAAGCTCTGGAAACACCATATATTTT. Translated: CASEDYGSSGNTIYF.

J is TRBJ2-7 and V is TRBV25-1, with D perhaps matching TRBD1 (6 bases). Germline V gene data show CDR1 as MGHDK and CDR2 as SYGVNS. V was trimmed by 1 base and J by 0 bases, leaving 13 bases between them. The CDR3 is 16 amino acids. The CDR3 nucleotides read TGTGCCAGCAGTGAATCGACAGGATCTCTCTCCTACGAGCAGTACTTC. As protein: CASSESTGSLSYEQYF.

The V and J genes are TRBV27 and TRBJ2-3, with D possibly TRBD2 on 6 matching bases. Germline CDR1 and CDR2: MNHEY and SMNVEV (reference sequence). The germline V and J ends were trimmed by 6 bases and 8 bases, with 24 bases remaining between them. The CDR3 contains 16 residues. In nucleotides, the CDR3 is TGTGCCAGCAGGGCAATGGGAGCGGCCTTGGGGGGTACGCAGTATTTT. It encodes CASRAMGAALGGTQYF.

This chain links TRBV12-3 or TRBV12-4 with TRBJ1-1; TRBD1 matches 8 bases. Trimming at V came to 3 bases and at J to 11 bases, leaving 8 bases not matched to a gene. The CDR3 contains 13 residues. The CDR3 bases are TGTGCCAGCAGTTTCGGACAGGGTGGTGATGCTTTCTTT. It specifies CASSFGQGGDAFF.

This sequence joins TRBV7-9 and TRBJ1-6, with D possibly being TRBD1 (5 bases). V was clipped by 2 bases and J by 7 bases, with 9 bases between them. CDR1 is SEHNR, CDR2 FQNEAQ, per germline (reference sequence). This CDR3 is built from 14 residues. CDR3 residues: CASSLRQQNSPLHF. The DNA for the CDR3 is TGTGCCAGCAGCTTACGACAGCAAAATTCACCCCTCCACTTT.

CDR3 sequence: CAWNTGGWETQYF. In nucleotides, the CDR3 is TGTGCCTGGAACACAGGGGGATGGGAGACCCAGTACTTC. This chain links TRBV30 with TRBJ2-5; TRBD1 matches 8 bases. The V gene end was trimmed by 4 bases and the J gene end by 5 bases; junction bases not matched to a gene: 6. CDR1 is GTSNPN, CDR2 SVGIG, per germline (reference sequence). This CDR3 spans 13 amino acids.

This chain joins TRBV7-2 and TRBJ1-4; D unclear. Trimming pared 4 bases from V and 0 bases from J, leaving 12 bases between. CDR1 is SGHTA and CDR2 is FQGNSA in the germline V gene. The CDR3 runs 16 residues. In nucleotides, the CDR3 is TGTGCCAGCAGCTCACAGCGGGCTGCAACTAATGAAAAACTGTTTTTT. This gives the protein CASSSQRAATNEKLFF.

This clone was observed a single time. CDR3 DNA: TGCGCCAGCAGCTTGTCGCGGACAGGGGGTTGGAGCAATCAGCCCCAGCATTTT. This encodes CASSLSRTGGWSNQPQHF. The chain couples TRBV5-1 to TRBJ1-5, with 10 bases aligning to TRBD1. Germline CDR1 is SGHRS and CDR2 is YFSETQ. With V trimmed by 1 base and J by 1 base, 8 bases remained unmatched. The CDR3 extends over 18 amino acids.

This chain joins TRBV11-3 and TRBJ1-6; D possibly corresponds to TRBD1 (5 bases). Trimming removed 5 bases at V and 0 bases at J, with 14 bases between. There are 17 residues in the CDR3. Germline-derived CDR1 and CDR2 are SGHNT and YENEEA. In DNA form, the CDR3 reads TGTGCCAGCAGCCCCGCCAGGGCTAGCTCCTATAATTCACCCCTCCACTTT. Translated: CASSPARASSYNSPLHF.

This clone was recorded once. The chain joins TRBV24-1 to TRBJ1-1, with D possibly TRBD1 on 6 matching bases. V shed 3 bases and J shed 5 bases, with 12 bases lying between them. In germline, CDR1 is KGHDR, CDR2 SFDVKD. This CDR3 is built from 14 residues. CDR3 coding DNA: TGTGCCACCAGTGATACAGGGCTACGGACTGAAGCTTTCTTT. Translation: CATSDTGLRTEAFF.

This chain joins TRBV7-2 and TRBJ1-5, with TRBD1 as a possible D gene (6 bases). Germline values: CDR1 SGHTA, CDR2 FQGNSA. The CDR3 is 14 amino acids. The ends were cut back, 4 bases at V and 3 bases at J, with 10 bases in the middle. CDR3 coding DNA: TGTGCCAGCAGCTGGACAGTGAACAATCAGCCCCAGCATTTT. It yields the protein CASSWTVNNQPQHF.

The V and J genes are TRBV19 and TRBJ2-5, with 9 bases matching TRBD1. The CDR3 loop spans 14 amino acids. Germline V gene lookup returns CDR1 LNHDA and CDR2 SQIVND (reference sequence). Losses at the gene ends were 3 bases for V and 5 bases for J; bases not matched to a gene: 4. CDR3 nucleotide sequence: TGTGCCAGTAGTATCGGACAGGGGACGGAGACCCAGTACTTC. Its protein is CASSIGQGTETQYF. The variable domain in full, completed from reference TRBV19 and TRBJ2-5, reads DGGITQSPKYLFRKEGQNVTLSCEQNLNHDAMYWYRQDPGQGLRLIYYSQIVNDFQKGDIAEGYSVSREKKESFPLTVTSAQKNPTAFYLCASSIGQGTETQYFGPGTRLLVL.